The 4 T cell receptor beta chains below were found in one sample sequenced in a study of blood T cells in healthy people across ages. Next came a second PCR, run for roughly 7 to 12 cycles, which used a sample-barcoded 5' primer along with a J-beta primer mix. TCRdb redid the calling of the 5' RACE reads with MiXCR, one entry per CDR3 protein. Among 1.5 million to 2 million distinct CDR3 sequences, roughly two fifths were seen once, and the ten largest hold 23%. Sample: blood. The receptors were gathered from a human donor in good health.

The chain joins TRBV6-1 to TRBJ1-1; D unresolved. The CDR3 sequence is 14 residues long. Germline-derived CDR1 and CDR2 are MNHNS and SASEGT. Trimming removed 2 bases from V and 0 bases from J, with 7 bases in between. This CDR3 reads CASSEFGMNTEAFF. The CDR3 nucleotides read TGTGCCAGCAGTGAATTTGGCATGAACACTGAAGCTTTCTTT.

This clonotype was counted between two and nine times. The J gene is TRBJ2-1, the V gene TRBV4-1, with 12 bases aligning to TRBD1. The CDR3 totals 20 residues. CDR1 is MGHRA and CDR2 is YSYEKL in the germline V gene. V was clipped by 4 bases and J by 1 base; unmatched bases: 14. In DNA form, the CDR3 reads TGCGCCAGCAGCCGAGTTCCCGGGACAGGGGGCGCGGGATCCTACAATGAGCAGTTCTTC. Amino acids: CASSRVPGTGGAGSYNEQFF.

This chain links TRBV7-8 with TRBJ2-7; D ambiguous. Trimming took off 2 bases at V and 2 bases at J, with 7 bases between the two ends. Germline V lookup: CDR1 SGHVS, CDR2 FQNEAQ. The CDR3 runs 13 residues. CDR3 region: CASSLRTTYEQYF. Here the CDR3 DNA reads TGTGCCAGCAGCTTACGGACGACCTACGAGCAGTACTTC.

This clonotype has a handful of counts. The CDR3, as DNA: TGTGCCAGCAGTACCTCCTGGGGGTTTTACCAGCCCCAGCATTTT. The encoded protein is CASSTSWGFYQPQHF. The gene calls are TRBV2 and TRBJ1-5, with D perhaps matching TRBD1 (5 bases). The V end lost 5 bases, the J end lost 7 bases, and 18 bases lay between the germline ends. CDR1 is SNHLY and CDR2 is FYNNEI in the germline V gene. This CDR3 spans 15 amino acids.